This T cell receptor beta chain was documented in a study of CD8 T cells in ankylosing spondylitis. TCRdb re-analysed the 5' RACE reads in MiXCR, keeping a single row per CDR3 protein. The repertoire includes 150,000 or so distinct CDR3 sequences, roughly 34% of them detected once, and 6% sits in the top ten. The CDR3 has 17 residues. V lost 3 bases, J lost 10 bases, and 8 bases stayed unmatched. CDR1 is KGHDR, CDR2 SFDVKD, per germline. In its sample, this clonotype was seen a few times. Antigen: not known. Study-level results: Reportedly, matched ankylosing spondylitis synovial fluid was significantly enriched for disease-linked clones.

Sequencing used synovial fluid, either unsorted or a sorted T cell fraction (not recorded which). This receptor was taken from a male donor with ankylosing spondylitis. V usage is TRBV24-1 and J usage is TRBJ2-1, with 16 bases that match TRBD2. The CDR3 region is CATSDPGTSGRAWEQFF. CDR3 DNA: TGTGCCACCAGTGATCCCGGGACTAGCGGGAGGGCCTGGGAGCAGTTCTTC.